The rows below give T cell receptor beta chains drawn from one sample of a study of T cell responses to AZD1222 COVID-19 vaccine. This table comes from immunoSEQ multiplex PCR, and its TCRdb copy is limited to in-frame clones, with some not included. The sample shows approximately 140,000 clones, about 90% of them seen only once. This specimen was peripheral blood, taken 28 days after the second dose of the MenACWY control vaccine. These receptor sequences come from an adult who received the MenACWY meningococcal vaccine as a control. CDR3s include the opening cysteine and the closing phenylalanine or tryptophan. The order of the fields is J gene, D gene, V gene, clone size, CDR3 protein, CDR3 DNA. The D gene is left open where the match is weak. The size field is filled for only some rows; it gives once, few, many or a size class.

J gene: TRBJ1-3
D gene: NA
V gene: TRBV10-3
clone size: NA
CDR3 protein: CAISRSSGNTIYF
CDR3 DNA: TGTGCCATCAGTCGGTCCTCTGGAAACACCATATATTTT

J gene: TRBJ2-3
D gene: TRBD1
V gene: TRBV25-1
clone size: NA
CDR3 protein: CASRSTGFNTDTQYF
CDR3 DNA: TGTGCCAGCAGATCGACAGGGTTTAACACAGATACGCAGTATTTT

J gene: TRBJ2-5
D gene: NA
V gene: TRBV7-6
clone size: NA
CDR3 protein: CASSLAAGTQETQYF
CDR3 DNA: TGTGCCAGCAGCTTAGCGGCAGGAACCCAGGAGACCCAGTACTTC

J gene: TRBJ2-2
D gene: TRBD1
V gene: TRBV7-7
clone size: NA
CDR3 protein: CASSLRQGANRTGELFF
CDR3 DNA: TGTGCTAGCAGCTTAAGACAGGGGGCGAATCGCACCGGGGAGCTGTTTTTT

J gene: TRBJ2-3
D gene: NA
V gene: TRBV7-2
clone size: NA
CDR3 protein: CASSVGGGADTQYF
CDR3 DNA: TGTGCCAGCAGTGTTGGGGGGGGCGCCGATACGCAGTATTTT

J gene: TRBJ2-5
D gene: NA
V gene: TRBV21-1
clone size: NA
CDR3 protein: CASSRKPPSLSPRETQYF
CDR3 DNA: TGTGCCAGCAGCAGAAAACCCCCTAGCCTTTCACCGCGGGAGACCCAGTACTTC

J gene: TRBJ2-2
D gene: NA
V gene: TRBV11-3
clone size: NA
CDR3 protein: CASSPHSVGELFF
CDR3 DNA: TGTGCCAGCAGCCCCCACTCCGTCGGGGAGCTGTTTTTT

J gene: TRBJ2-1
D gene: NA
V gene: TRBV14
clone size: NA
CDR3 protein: CASSQVVSGVAFF
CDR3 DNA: TGTGCCAGCAGCCAAGTTGTCTCCGGGGTTGCGTTCTTC

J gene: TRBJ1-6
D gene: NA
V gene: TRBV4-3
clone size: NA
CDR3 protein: CASSQEQGNSPLHF
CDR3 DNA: TGCGCCAGCAGCCAAGAACAGGGAAATTCACCCCTCCACTTT

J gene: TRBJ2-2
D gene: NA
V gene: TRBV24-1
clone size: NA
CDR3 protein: CATSDRRTGELFF
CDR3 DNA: TGTGCCACCAGTGATCGCCGCACCGGGGAGCTGTTTTTT

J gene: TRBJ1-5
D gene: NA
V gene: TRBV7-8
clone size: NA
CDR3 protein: CASSLGRPRTERHTRWPQHF
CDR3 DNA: TGTGCCAGCAGCTTAGGCCGCCCACGGACAGAACGCCATACTAGGTGGCCCCAGCATTTT

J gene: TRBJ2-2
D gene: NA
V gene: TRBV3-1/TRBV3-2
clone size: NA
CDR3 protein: CASSQGRGGGELFF
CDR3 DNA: TGTGCCAGCAGCCAAGGACGAGGAGGCGGGGAGCTGTTTTTT

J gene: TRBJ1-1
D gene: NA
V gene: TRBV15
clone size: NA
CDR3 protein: CATSRAQVNTEAFF
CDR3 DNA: TGTGCCACCAGCAGGGCTCAGGTTAACACTGAAGCTTTCTTT

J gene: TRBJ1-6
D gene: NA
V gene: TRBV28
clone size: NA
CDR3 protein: CASSVRRGNSPLHF
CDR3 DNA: TGTGCCAGCAGTGTCCGACGGGGGAATTCACCCCTCCACTTT

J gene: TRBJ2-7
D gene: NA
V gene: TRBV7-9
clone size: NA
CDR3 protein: CASSPGVRGHEQYF
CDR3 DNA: TGTGCCAGCAGCCCCGGCGTCAGGGGACACGAGCAGTACTTC

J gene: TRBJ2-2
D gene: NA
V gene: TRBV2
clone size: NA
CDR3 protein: CASSESRSGELFF
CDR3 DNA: TGTGCCAGCAGTGAAAGCCGCTCTGGGGAGCTGTTTTTT

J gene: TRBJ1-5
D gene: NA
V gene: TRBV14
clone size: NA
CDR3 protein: CASSQDRRWGFGISGNQPQHF
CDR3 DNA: TGTGCCAGCAGCCAAGATCGCAGGTGGGGTTTTGGGATATCGGGCAATCAGCCCCAGCATTTT

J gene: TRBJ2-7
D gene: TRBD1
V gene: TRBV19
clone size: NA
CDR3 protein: CASSIVPGTGVNEQYF
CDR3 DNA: TGTGCCAGTAGTATTGTTCCCGGGACAGGGGTCAACGAGCAGTACTTC

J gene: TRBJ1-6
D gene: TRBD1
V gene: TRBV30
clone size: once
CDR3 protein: CAWTAPDRASPLHF
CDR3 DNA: TGTGCCTGGACAGCCCCGGACAGGGCTTCACCCCTCCACTTT

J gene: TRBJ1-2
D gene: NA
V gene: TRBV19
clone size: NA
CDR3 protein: CASSRPGVDYGYTF
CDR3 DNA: TGTGCCAGTAGTAGACCAGGGGTGGACTATGGCTACACCTTC

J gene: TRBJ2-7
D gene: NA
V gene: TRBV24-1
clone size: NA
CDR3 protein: CATSDGADFGQYF
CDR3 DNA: TGTGCCACCAGTGATGGGGCCGACTTCGGGCAGTACTTC

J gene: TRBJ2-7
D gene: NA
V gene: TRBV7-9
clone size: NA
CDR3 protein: CASSLSGVGEQYF
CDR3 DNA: TGTGCCAGCAGCTTATCAGGGGTGGGCGAGCAGTACTTC

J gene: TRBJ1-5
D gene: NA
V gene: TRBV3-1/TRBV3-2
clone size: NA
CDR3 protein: CASSHGVSNQPQHF
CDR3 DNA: TGTGCCAGCAGCCACGGGGTTAGCAATCAGCCCCAGCATTTT

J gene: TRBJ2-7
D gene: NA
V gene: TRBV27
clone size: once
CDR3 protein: CASSLSRRGGAYSYEQYF
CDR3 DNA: TGTGCCAGCAGTTTATCTCGTCGAGGCGGGGCCTACTCCTACGAGCAGTACTTC

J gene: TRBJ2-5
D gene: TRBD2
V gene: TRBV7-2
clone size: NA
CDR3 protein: CASSRGTTSGQETQYF
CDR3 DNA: TGTGCCAGCAGCCGCGGGACCACTAGCGGTCAAGAGACCCAGTACTTC

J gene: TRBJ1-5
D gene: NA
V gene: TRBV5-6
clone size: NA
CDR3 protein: CASSWGIGDQPQHF
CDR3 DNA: TGTGCCAGCAGCTGGGGGATCGGGGATCAGCCCCAGCATTTT

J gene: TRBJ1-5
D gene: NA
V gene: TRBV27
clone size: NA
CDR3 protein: CASSLSRGVQPQHF
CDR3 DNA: TGTGCCAGCAGTTTATCGAGGGGGGTACAGCCCCAGCATTTT

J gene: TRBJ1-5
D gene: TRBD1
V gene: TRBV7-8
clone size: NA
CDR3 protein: CASSLLQGYSNQPQHF
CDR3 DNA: TGTGCCAGCAGCTTATTACAGGGGTATAGCAATCAGCCCCAGCATTTT

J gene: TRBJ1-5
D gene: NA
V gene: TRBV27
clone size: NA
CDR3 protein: CASSSGGPADQPQHF
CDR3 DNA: TGTGCCAGCAGTTCGGGGGGTCCAGCCGATCAGCCCCAGCATTTT

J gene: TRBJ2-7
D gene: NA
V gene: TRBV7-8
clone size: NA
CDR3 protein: CASSPNPGTIPYEQYF
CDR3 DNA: TGTGCCAGCAGCCCGAACCCCGGGACGATTCCCTACGAGCAGTACTTC

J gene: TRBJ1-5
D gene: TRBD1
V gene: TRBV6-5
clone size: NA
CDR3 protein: CASSLTDRGQPQHF
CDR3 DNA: TGTGCCAGCAGTTTGACTGACAGGGGGCAGCCCCAGCATTTT

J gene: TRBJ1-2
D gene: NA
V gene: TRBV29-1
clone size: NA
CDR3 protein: CSVDTRGLNGYTF
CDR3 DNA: TGCAGCGTTGATACCCGGGGGCTGAATGGCTACACCTTC

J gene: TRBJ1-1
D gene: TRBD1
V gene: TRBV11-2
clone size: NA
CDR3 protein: CASSLTGAQNTEAFF
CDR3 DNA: TGTGCCAGCAGCCTCACAGGGGCACAGAACACTGAAGCTTTCTTT

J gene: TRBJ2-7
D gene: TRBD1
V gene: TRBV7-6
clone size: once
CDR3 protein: CASSLGQGGYGEQYF
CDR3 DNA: TGTGCCAGCAGCTTGGGACAGGGGGGCTACGGCGAGCAGTACTTC

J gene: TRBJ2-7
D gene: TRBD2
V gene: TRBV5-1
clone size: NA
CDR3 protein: CASSEGGLAGPREQYF
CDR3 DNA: TGCGCCAGCAGCGAGGGGGGGCTAGCGGGACCGCGAGAGCAGTACTTC

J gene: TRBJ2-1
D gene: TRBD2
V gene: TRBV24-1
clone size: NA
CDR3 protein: CATSSGDPSAYNEQFF
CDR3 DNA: TGTGCCACCAGTAGCGGGGACCCCAGCGCCTACAATGAGCAGTTCTTC

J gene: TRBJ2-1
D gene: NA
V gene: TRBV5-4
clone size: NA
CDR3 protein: CASSLERVSYNEQFF
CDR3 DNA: TGTGCCAGCAGCTTGGAGAGGGTGTCCTACAATGAGCAGTTCTTC

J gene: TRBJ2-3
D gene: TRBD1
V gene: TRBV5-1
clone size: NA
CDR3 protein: CASSLAPGGGDTQYF
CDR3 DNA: TGCGCCAGCAGCTTGGCCCCAGGGGGTGGAGATACGCAGTATTTT

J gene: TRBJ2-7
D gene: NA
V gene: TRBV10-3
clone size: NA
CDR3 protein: CAIGVLGYEQYF
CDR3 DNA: TGTGCCATCGGGGTGCTAGGCTACGAGCAGTACTTC

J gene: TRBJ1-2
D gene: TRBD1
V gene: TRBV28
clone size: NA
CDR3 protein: CASSPGGGQGYGYTF
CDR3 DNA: TGTGCCAGCAGCCCCGGCGGCGGACAGGGCTATGGCTACACCTTC

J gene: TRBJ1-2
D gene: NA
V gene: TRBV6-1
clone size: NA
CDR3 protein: CASSEHGGHYGYTF
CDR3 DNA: TGTGCCAGCAGTGAACACGGTGGGCACTATGGCTACACCTTC

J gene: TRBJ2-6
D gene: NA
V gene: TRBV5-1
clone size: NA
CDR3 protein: CASSLGGRPGSNVLTF
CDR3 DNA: TGCGCCAGCAGCTTGGGAGGCCGACCGGGATCCAACGTCCTGACTTTC